Below, 27 T cell receptor beta chains from the same sample are listed, as sequenced in a study of T cells in Graves' hyperthyroidism and ophthalmopathy. Researchers amplified the TCR beta CDR3 regions from RNA transcripts. The study used the HTBI primer set for a first-round RT-PCR of the TCR CDR3. TCRdb redid the calling of the multiplex PCR reads with MiXCR, one entry per CDR3 protein. The repertoire consists of around 350,000 distinct CDR3 sequences, with approximately 19% occurring once and the leading ten covering about 4%. The sequencing input was blood. Every receptor here comes from a woman younger than 30 with Graves' hyperthyroidism.

This clonotype was observed many times. The V and J genes are TRBV20-1 and TRBJ1-2; tentatively, D is TRBD1 (5 bases). CDR1 and CDR2 from the germline V gene are DFQATT and SNEGSKA (reference sequence). The ends were cut back, 4 bases at V and 2 bases at J, with 8 bases in the middle. There are 12 residues in the CDR3. CDR3 residues: CSATAGNYGYTF. CDR3 sequence (DNA): TGCAGTGCTACTGCAGGGAACTATGGCTACACCTTC.

This clonotype appeared many times. This sequence joins TRBV7-9 and TRBJ2-3; unclear D gene. Germline V gives CDR1 SEHNR, CDR2 FQNEAQ (reference sequence). Trimming took off 3 bases at V and 3 bases at J, with 10 bases between the two ends. This CDR3 has 14 residues. The CDR3 sequence is CASSFFVGTDTQYF. For the CDR3, the DNA is TGTGCCAGCAGCTTCTTCGTGGGGACAGATACGCAGTATTTT.

This clonotype was recorded many times. The rearrangement joins TRBV7-2 to TRBJ1-2, with D hard to call. Germline CDR1 reads SGHTA; CDR2 reads FQGNSA. Trimming shortened V by 4 bases and J by 6 bases, and 15 bases separated the two germline ends. The CDR3 consists of 14 residues. The CDR3 region is CASSSTIGDHGYTF. The DNA of the CDR3 is TGTGCCAGCAGCTCCACTATCGGAGATCATGGCTACACCTTC.

This clonotype was detected ten times or more. This rearrangement joins TRBV11-1 to TRBJ1-2; D gene unclear. V lost 0 bases to trimming and J lost 7 bases, with 21 bases between them. This CDR3 spans 17 amino acids. The V gene's germline CDR1 is SGHAT and CDR2 FQDESV (reference sequence). CDR3 amino acids: CASSLAWMRTGIGGYTF. The CDR3 DNA reads as TGTGCCAGCAGCTTAGCTTGGATGCGGACGGGGATAGGTGGCTACACCTTC.

Only a few counts were recorded for this clonotype. Given a much more abundant clone one base away, this may be a read error. The chain uses TRBV27 and TRBJ2-4, with 8 bases aligning to TRBD1. The CDR3 runs 15 residues. Germline CDR1 is MNHEY and CDR2 is SMNVEV (reference sequence). In DNA form, the CDR3 reads TGTGCCAGCAGTTTTCAGGGGGCGGCCAAAAACATTAAGTACTTC. Amino acid sequence: CASSFQGAAKNIKYF.

This clonotype occurred many times. The gene calls are TRBV30 and TRBJ1-2; a possible D gene is TRBD1 (5 bases). V was clipped by 5 bases and J by 3 bases, with 13 bases between them. Germline CDR1 and CDR2: GTSNPN and SVGIG (reference sequence). The CDR3 runs to 13 residues. This chain's CDR3 is CAWGGRAYYGYTF. As DNA, the CDR3 is TGTGCCTGGGGGGGAAGGGCTTACTATGGCTACACCTTC.

The table lists this clonotype with a few counts. The chain carries TRBV3-1 and TRBJ1-2, with D tentatively TRBD1 (6 bases). There are 14 residues in the CDR3. V was trimmed by 4 bases and J by 5 bases, leaving 14 bases between them. Germline V gene lookup returns CDR1 LGHDT and CDR2 YNNKEL (reference sequence). The CDR3 DNA follows: TGTGCCAGCAGCCCCCTGGGGGCTGCTTATGGCTACACCTTC. This sequence encodes CASSPLGAAYGYTF. The entire variable domain, with the rest obtained from reference TRBV3-1 and TRBJ1-2, is as follows: DTAVSQTPKYLVTQMGNDKSIKCEQNLGHDTMYWYKQDSKKFLKIMFSYNNKELIINETVPNRFSPKSPDKAHLNLHINSLELGDSAVYFCASSPLGAAYGYTFGSGTRLTVV.

This clonotype was seen repeatedly, ten times or more. V and J are TRBV5-1 and TRBJ1-5, with unresolved D. CDR1 and CDR2 (germline): SGHRS, YFSETQ. The CDR3 has 14 amino acids. The V end lost 4 bases, the J end lost 7 bases, and 15 bases lay between the germline ends. CDR3 in amino acids: CASSRWGEGQPQHF. CDR3 coding DNA: TGCGCCAGCAGCCGGTGGGGTGAGGGACAGCCCCAGCATTTT.

For this clonotype: A read error is likely, as this CDR3 ends without the conserved phenylalanine or tryptophan. The rearrangement links TRBV6-2 or TRBV6-3 to TRBJ1-2; 7 positions agree with TRBD1. The trim removed 7 bases at V and 5 bases at J, leaving 13 bases unmatched. CDR1 and CDR2 from the germline V gene are MNHEY and SVGEGT. CDR3 length: 15 residues. This CDR3 reads CASNDAGQKNYGYTV. CDR3 nucleotide sequence: TGTGCCAGCAACGACGCGGGACAGAAAAATTATGGCTACACCGTC.

This clonotype has a count of ten or more. CDR3 nucleotide sequence: TGTGCCAGCAGTTTACGAACGGGGGCTATCTACGAGCAGTACTTC. Translation: CASSLRTGAIYEQYF. The J gene is TRBJ2-7, the V gene TRBV27; possibly TRBD1 or TRBD2 for D (6 bases each). This CDR3 is 15 amino acids long. V shed 2 bases and J shed 3 bases, with 14 bases lying between them. Germline CDR1 is MNHEY and CDR2 is SMNVEV (reference sequence).

The CDR3 DNA follows: TGCGCCAGCAGCCCCGAACAGGGAACTCTGTCCTCCTACGAGCAGTACTTC. Translating it yields CASSPEQGTLSSYEQYF. The chain uses TRBV5-1 and TRBJ2-7; possibly TRBD1 for D (6 bases). Germline assignment: CDR1 SGHRS and CDR2 YFSETQ. Between the trimmed V and J ends, which lost 4 bases and 0 bases, there was a span of 20 bases. The CDR3 spans 17 residues.

This clonotype was seen at least ten times. CDR3 in amino acids: CASSVEPGGGTQYF. The CDR3 bases are TGTGCCAGCAGCGTAGAACCGGGGGGAGGGACCCAGTACTTC. The rearrangement uses TRBV9 and TRBJ2-5; the match to TRBD2 covers 7 bases. The V gene's germline CDR1 is SGDLS and CDR2 YYNGEE. This CDR3 spans 14 amino acids. The J segment lost 7 bases and the V segment lost 0 bases, leaving 6 bases of the junction unmatched.

This clonotype was seen at least ten times. The V and J genes are TRBV7-2 and TRBJ1-2; 8 nucleotides line up with TRBD1. The CDR3 is 11 residues long. Trimming removed 5 bases from V and 12 bases from J; junction bases left unmatched: 5. The germline V gene has CDR1 SGHTA and CDR2 FQGNSA. The CDR3 sequence is CASSPRGRDTF. CDR3 DNA: TGTGCCAGCAGCCCCAGGGGGCGGGACACCTTC.

This clonotype was seen many times. The V and J genes are TRBV20-1 and TRBJ1-2; weak D call: TRBD1 (5 bases). V lost 0 bases and J 4 bases, leaving 12 bases between the germline ends. CDR1 DFQATT and CDR2 SNEGSKA come from the germline V gene (reference sequence). This CDR3 region has 14 residues. The CDR3 sequence is CSARDIDRGYGYTF. The CDR3 nucleotides are TGCAGTGCTAGAGATATCGACAGAGGCTATGGCTACACCTTC.

This clonotype was seen repeatedly, ten times or more. This chain connects TRBV6-5 to TRBJ2-7; D is tentatively TRBD1 or TRBD2 (5 bases each). The CDR3 consists of 15 residues. Germline V gene data show CDR1 as MNHEY and CDR2 as SVGAGI. Trimming cost V 8 bases and J 2 bases, with 19 bases left between them. CDR3 sequence reads: CASAVGPMGAYEQYF. CDR3 DNA: TGTGCCAGCGCCGTAGGGCCAATGGGGGCCTACGAGCAGTACTTC.

In this sample, this clonotype turned up a few times. J is TRBJ1-1 and V is TRBV2; 9 nucleotides line up with TRBD1. This CDR3 has 14 amino acids. Germline assignment: CDR1 SNHLY and CDR2 FYNNEI. J gave up 1 base and V 7 bases, and 4 bases lay outside the gene matches. This CDR3 reads CASTSDRGNTEAFF. The DNA for the CDR3 is TGTGCCAGCACCTCGGACAGGGGGAACACTGAAGCTTTCTTT.

The table lists this clonotype with many counts. The chain has TRBV5-5 and TRBJ2-5, with D possibly TRBD2 on 5 matching bases. Germline V gives CDR1 SGHKS, CDR2 YYEKEE (reference sequence). The CDR3 is 14 amino acids. Trimming left V 4 bases short and J 5 bases short, with 15 bases between. As DNA, the CDR3 is TGTGCCAGCAGCGGTGTTGACCCGGGGGAGACCCAGTACTTC. Translation gives CASSGVDPGETQYF.

This clonotype came up many times. V is TRBV11-1 and J is TRBJ1-2; TRBD1 aligns across 8 bases. Germline-derived CDR1 and CDR2 are SGHAT and FQDESV (reference sequence). The V and J ends lost 5 bases and 8 bases, in that order; junction bases with no gene match: 19. The CDR3 contains 17 residues. DNA of the CDR3: TGTGCCAGCAGCCCTAGGGCGAGCCAGGGGGCATGGAAGGGCTACACCTTC. Protein sequence: CASSPRASQGAWKGYTF.

This clonotype was detected ten times or more. V is TRBV15 and J is TRBJ1-1, with TRBD1 as a possible D gene (5 bases). CDR1 LNHNV and CDR2 YYDKDF come from the germline V gene (reference sequence). Trimming left V 1 base short and J 5 bases short, with 11 bases between. The CDR3 covers 14 residues. The CDR3 sequence is CATSRGPSGTEAFF. CDR3 DNA: TGTGCCACCAGCAGAGGACCCTCAGGGACTGAAGCTTTCTTT.

This clonotype was picked up a small number of times. The chain joins TRBV5-1 to TRBJ2-2, with D unclear. Germline CDR1 SGHRS, CDR2 YFSETQ. V was trimmed by 0 bases and J by 4 bases, leaving 16 bases between them. This CDR3 contains 17 residues. CDR3 sequence (DNA): TGCGCCAGCAGCTTGGTCGACCACGCGACACTCACCGGGGAGCTGTTTTTT. This sequence encodes CASSLVDHATLTGELFF. Based on the CDR3 plus reference TRBV5-1 and TRBJ2-2, the full variable domain is KAGVTQTPRYLIKTRGQQVTLSCSPISGHRSVSWYQQTPGQGLQFLFEYFSETQRNKGNFPGRFSGRQFSNSRSEMNVSTLELGDSALYLCASSLVDHATLTGELFFGEGSRLTVL.

This clonotype has a count of ten or more. The chain links TRBV5-1 to TRBJ2-4; TRBD1 matches at 10 bases. Per the germline V gene, CDR1 is SGHRS and CDR2 is YFSETQ. The CDR3 contains 13 residues. V dropped 9 bases and J dropped 9; count of bases not matched to a gene: 9. The CDR3 here is CAIPGQGFGIQYF. DNA of the CDR3: TGCGCCATCCCGGGACAGGGGTTCGGCATTCAGTACTTC.

Ten or more counts support this clonotype. The chain employs TRBV19 and TRBJ1-1; a possible D gene is TRBD1 (6 bases). CDR3 size: 14 residues. V lost 10 bases and J lost 2, with 17 bases in between. Looked up from germline, CDR1 is LNHDA and CDR2 is SQIVND (reference sequence). CDR3 residues: CATNPGTSNTEAFF. Written as DNA, the CDR3 is TGTGCCACCAACCCCGGGACAAGTAACACTGAAGCTTTCTTT.

This clonotype was seen repeatedly, ten times or more. The chain joins TRBV6-4 to TRBJ1-1, with D possibly matching TRBD1 (6 bases). Trimming stripped 6 bases from V and 6 bases from J, with 32 bases between. This CDR3 is built from 19 residues. Germline V gene sequence: CDR1 MRHNA, CDR2 SNTAGT. The CDR3 nucleotides are TGTGCCAGCAGCAACCCCCTCTGGATACCAGGGGAGGTGATGGCTGAAGCTTTCTTT. Its protein product is CASSNPLWIPGEVMAEAFF.

This clonotype was observed at least ten times. This chain uses TRBV20-1 with TRBJ1-1, with D hard to call. CDR1 and CDR2 (germline): DFQATT, SNEGSKA (reference sequence). V shed 2 bases and J shed 4 bases, with 8 bases lying between them. The CDR3 is made up of 12 amino acids. The CDR3 sequence is CSARRQSTEAFF. CDR3 bases: TGCAGTGCTAGAAGGCAGAGCACTGAAGCTTTCTTT.

This clonotype was recorded many times. This sequence joins TRBV28 and TRBJ1-1, with D possibly matching TRBD1 (5 bases). The germline CDR1 and CDR2 sequences are MDHEN and SYDVKM. Deletions cut 3 bases from V and 7 bases from J, with 9 bases between. This CDR3 has 12 residues. CDR3 sequence (DNA): TGTGCCAGCAGTTTGACAGATCGTGAAGCTTTCTTT. The encoded protein is CASSLTDREAFF.

This clonotype was counted ten times or more. The chain employs TRBV4-2 and TRBJ2-6; D gene ambiguous. The germline V gene encodes CDR1 LGHNA and CDR2 YNFKEQ. The V end lost 1 base, the J end lost 1 base, and 8 bases lay between the germline ends. The CDR3 spans 16 residues. The CDR3 DNA reads TGTGCCAGCAGCCAAGGGCCGGATTCTGGGGCCAACGTCCTGACTTTC. It specifies CASSQGPDSGANVLTF.

This chain uses TRBV4-1 with TRBJ1-5, with a possible D match to TRBD1 (5 bases). The CDR3 is 14 residues long. The V gene's germline CDR1 is MGHRA and CDR2 YSYEKL. The V end lost 1 base, the J end lost 8 bases, and 12 bases lay between the germline ends. This chain's CDR3 is CASSQVSGFEPQHF. The CDR3 DNA follows: TGCGCCAGCAGCCAAGTTTCAGGGTTTGAGCCCCAGCATTTT.